Following are 4 T cell receptor beta chains from one sample sequenced in a study of vaccination and CD4 T cells after COVID-19. One entry per CDR3 protein results from TCRdb running MiXCR on the PCR reads. The sample has about 14,000 distinct CDR3 sequences; 69% are singletons. Sequenced here: CD4+ T cells from blood, sampled after SARS-CoV-2 vaccination. These receptors all stem from a human donor who had recovered from COVID-19.

This sequence joins TRBV30 and TRBJ2-7; 10 bases match TRBD2. The CDR3 extends over 15 amino acids. CDR1 and CDR2 from the germline V gene are GTSNPN and SVGIG (reference sequence). Unmatched junction bases numbered 7, after V lost 1 base and J lost 4 bases. This CDR3 is CAWSAPSGSVYEQYF. The CDR3 DNA follows: TGTGCCTGGAGTGCTCCTAGCGGGAGCGTATACGAGCAGTACTTC.

In its sample, this clonotype was seen a few times. This chain links TRBV7-3 with TRBJ1-2; TRBD1 aligns across 9 bases. Germline lookup yields CDR1 SGHTA and CDR2 FQGTGA. The CDR3 totals 19 residues. Trimming removed 0 bases from V and 4 bases from J; junction bases left unmatched: 15. CDR3 nucleotides: TGTGCCAGCAGCTTAACCCCCCCGGGACAGGGATCGGGGTTCTATGGCTACACCTTC. Translating it yields CASSLTPPGQGSGFYGYTF.

J is TRBJ1-2 and V is TRBV12-3 or TRBV12-4, with 9 nucleotides matching TRBD1. V was clipped by 5 bases and J by 11 bases; unmatched bases: 9. The length of the CDR3 is 13 residues. The DNA of the CDR3 is TGTGCCAGCAGTCAGGACAGGGGACTAGCATACACCTTC. It is translated as CASSQDRGLAYTF.

V usage is TRBV15 and J usage is TRBJ1-5; no clear D gene. The CDR3 contains 13 residues. Germline-derived CDR1 and CDR2 are LNHNV and YYDKDF (reference sequence). Trimming took 5 bases from V and 0 from J, leaving 5 bases between them. CDR3 coding DNA: TGTGCCACCAGCTTAGATAGCAATCAGCCCCAGCATTTT. Its protein is CATSLDSNQPQHF.